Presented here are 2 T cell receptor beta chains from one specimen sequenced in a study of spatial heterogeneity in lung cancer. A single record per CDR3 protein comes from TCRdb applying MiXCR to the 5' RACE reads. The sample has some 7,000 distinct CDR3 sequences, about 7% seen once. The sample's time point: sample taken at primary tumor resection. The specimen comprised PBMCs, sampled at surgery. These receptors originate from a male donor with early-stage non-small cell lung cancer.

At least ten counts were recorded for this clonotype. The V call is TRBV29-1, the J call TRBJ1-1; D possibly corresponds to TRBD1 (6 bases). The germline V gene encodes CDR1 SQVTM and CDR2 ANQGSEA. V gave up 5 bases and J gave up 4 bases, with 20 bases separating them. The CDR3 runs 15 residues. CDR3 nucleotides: TGCAGCGTTTTGAAGCGAGTAGGGGGTGCCACTGAAGCTTTCTTT. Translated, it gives CSVLKRVGGATEAFF.

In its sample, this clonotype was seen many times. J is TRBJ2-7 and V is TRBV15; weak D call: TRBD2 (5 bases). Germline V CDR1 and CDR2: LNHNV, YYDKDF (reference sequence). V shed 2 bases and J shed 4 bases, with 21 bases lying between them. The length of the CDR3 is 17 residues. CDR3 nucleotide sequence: TGTGCCACCAGCAGACGTGTCGTTTTCGGTGGGAGTTACGAGCAGTACTTC. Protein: CATSRRVVFGGSYEQYF. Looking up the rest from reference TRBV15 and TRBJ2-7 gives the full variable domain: DAMVIQNPRYQVTQFGKPVTLSCSQTLNHNVMYWYQQKSSQAPKLLFHYYDKDFNNEADTPDNFQSRRPNTSFCFLDIRSPGLGDTAMYLCATSRRVVFGGSYEQYFGPGTRLTVT.